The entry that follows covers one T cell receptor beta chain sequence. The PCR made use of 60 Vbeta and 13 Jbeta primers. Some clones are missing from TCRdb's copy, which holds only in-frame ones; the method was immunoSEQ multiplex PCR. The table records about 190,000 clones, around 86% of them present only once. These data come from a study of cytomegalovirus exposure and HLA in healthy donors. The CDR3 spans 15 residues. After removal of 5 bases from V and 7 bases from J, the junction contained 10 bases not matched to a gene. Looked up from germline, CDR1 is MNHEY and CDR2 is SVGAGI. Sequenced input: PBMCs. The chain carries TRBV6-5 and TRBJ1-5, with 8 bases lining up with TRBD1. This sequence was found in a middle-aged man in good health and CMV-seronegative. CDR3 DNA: TGTGCCAGCAGTACGGACAGGGACGGGAGCCAGCCCCAGCATTTT. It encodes CASSTDRDGSQPQHF.